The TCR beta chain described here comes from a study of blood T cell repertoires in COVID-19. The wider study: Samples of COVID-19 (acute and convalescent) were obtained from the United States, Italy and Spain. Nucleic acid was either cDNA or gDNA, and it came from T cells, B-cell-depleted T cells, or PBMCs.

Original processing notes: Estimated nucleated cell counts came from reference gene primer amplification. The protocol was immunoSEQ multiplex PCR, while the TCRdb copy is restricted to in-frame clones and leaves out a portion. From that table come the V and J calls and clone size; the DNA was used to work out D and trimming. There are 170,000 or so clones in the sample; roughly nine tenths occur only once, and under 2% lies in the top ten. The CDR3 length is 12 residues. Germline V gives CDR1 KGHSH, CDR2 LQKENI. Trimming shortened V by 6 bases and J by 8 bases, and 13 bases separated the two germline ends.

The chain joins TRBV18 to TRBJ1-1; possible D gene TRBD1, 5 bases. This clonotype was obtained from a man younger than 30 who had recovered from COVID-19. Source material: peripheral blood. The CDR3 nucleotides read TGTGCCAGCTCGCCAAAGGCAGGGGAAGCTTTCTTT. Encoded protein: CASSPKAGEAFF.